The T cell receptor beta chain under discussion was sequenced for a study of T cell repertoires in cytomegalovirus infection. The V and J ends lost 8 bases and 2 bases, in that order; junction bases with no gene match: 8. The CDR3 totals 15 residues. From the reads, TCRdb called clonotypes with MiXCR, one entry per CDR3 protein. The repertoire consists of about 700,000 distinct CDR3 sequences, with roughly 33% occurring once and the leading ten covering about 18%. Study observations and caveats: Carriers of CMV plus the relevant HLA were identified by cumulative public TCR beta family frequency.

This clonotype was seen only a few times. What it recognizes is unknown. This chain connects TRBV12-3 or TRBV12-4 to TRBJ1-3, with 8 bases identical to TRBD1. This receptor was obtained from a human donor in good health (CMV status not recorded). Some clones in this sample may be carry-over from other donors' samples. Specimen: cultured PBMCs, collected from culture after CMV antigen stimulation. The CDR3 DNA sequence: TGTGCCAGCCGACAGGGGTCTGTTACTGGAAACACCATATATTTT. It yields the protein CASRQGSVTGNTIYF.